This T cell receptor beta chain stems from a study of OX40 agonist ivuxolimab in advanced cancers. Study-wide context: Three patients had partial responses: one hepatocellular carcinoma, two cutaneous melanoma.

Some clones are missing from TCRdb's copy, which holds only in-frame ones; the method was immunoSEQ multiplex PCR. The table shows approximately 90,000 clones, with about 87% occurring only once. Trimming pared 2 bases from V and 6 bases from J, leaving 11 bases between. Germline CDR1 is MNHEY and CDR2 is SVGAGI. This CDR3 region has 14 residues. The sample here was CD4+ or CD8+ T cells sorted from blood, taken in a trial of the OX40 agonist ivuxolimab. V and J are TRBV6-5 and TRBJ2-1, with D uncertain. This receptor was identified in an adult with an advanced solid tumor such as melanoma, head and neck, liver or kidney cancer. CDR3 in amino acids: CASSYDRRFNEQFF. The CDR3 DNA follows: TGTGCCAGCAGTTACGACCGGAGATTCAATGAGCAGTTCTTC.